One sample yielded the 25 T cell receptor beta chains listed below, sequenced in a study of cytomegalovirus exposure and HLA in healthy donors. Both 60 Vbeta primers and 13 Jbeta primers went into the PCR. Sequencing used immunoSEQ multiplex PCR; TCRdb keeps in-frame clones, though not all of them. This sample has roughly 150,000 clones, with roughly 83% found just once. Sequenced: PBMCs. These receptors came from a man aged 30 to 45 in good health and CMV-seronegative.

This sequence joins TRBV11-2 and TRBJ2-1; 10 positions match TRBD1. V shed 4 bases and J 4 bases; nucleotides not matched to a gene: 7. Germline CDR1 is SGHAT and CDR2 is FQNNGV. The CDR3 sequence is 16 residues long. The CDR3 loop reads CASSSPGQGLYNEQFF. The CDR3 nucleotides are TGTGCCAGCAGCTCACCGGGACAGGGGCTTTACAATGAGCAGTTCTTC.

This chain joins TRBV28 and TRBJ2-3; 10 bases fit TRBD1. V lost 1 base, J lost 2 bases, and 3 bases stayed unmatched. The germline V gene encodes CDR1 MDHEN and CDR2 SYDVKM. The CDR3 is 16 residues long. The CDR3 here is CASSLSGQGYTDTQYF. CDR3 nucleotide sequence: TGTGCCAGCAGTTTATCGGGACAGGGGTACACAGATACGCAGTATTTT.

The J gene is TRBJ1-1, the V gene TRBV10-3; possibly TRBD1 for D (6 bases). This CDR3 region has 14 residues. Trimming took 7 bases from V and 0 from J, leaving 12 bases between them. Per germline, CDR1 ENHRY and CDR2 SYGVKD. For the CDR3, the DNA is TGTGCCATCAACGGCGACAGGATGAACACTGAAGCTTTCTTT. It encodes CAINGDRMNTEAFF.

The chain couples TRBV18 to TRBJ1-5; TRBD1 might be the D (6 bases). The CDR3 has 14 residues. V was pared by 3 bases and J by 6 bases, with 12 bases between. Looked up from germline, CDR1 is KGHSH and CDR2 is LQKENI. The CDR3 DNA sequence: TGTGCCAGCTCACCGCAGGGGACGGCTCAGCCCCAGCATTTT. Translated: CASSPQGTAQPQHF.

J is TRBJ2-7 and V is TRBV6-6, with D tentatively TRBD2 (6 bases). Looked up from germline, CDR1 is MNHNY and CDR2 is SVGAGI (reference sequence). The CDR3 runs to 15 residues. V lost 4 bases and J lost 3, with 16 bases in between. CDR3 protein: CASSFYDTEGYEQYF. As DNA, the CDR3 is TGTGCCAGCAGTTTCTATGATACGGAGGGCTACGAGCAGTACTTC.

On this clone: The CDR3 ends on some other residue instead of the conserved phenylalanine or tryptophan, so this is likely a read error. The DNA is left out, because the CDR3 cannot be placed on it with certainty; the CDR3 is given as TCRdb lists it. The rearrangement joins TRBV10-1 to TRBJ2-7; the DNA was not used to check the table's D call, TRBD2. Germline V gives CDR1 WNHNN, CDR2 SYGVQD (reference sequence). The CDR3 spans 8 residues, counting both ends. The CDR3 loop is CASSIESL.

V is TRBV7-9 and J is TRBJ1-5; D perhaps matches TRBD1 (5 bases). The CDR3 has 12 amino acids. Germline CDR1 SEHNR, CDR2 FQNEAQ (reference sequence). V dropped 4 bases and J dropped 11 bases, with 12 bases sitting between them. CDR3 DNA: TGTGCCAGCAGCTCAGTGGGGGGGGCCCAGCATTTT. It yields the protein CASSSVGGAQHF.

This clone appeared once. The chain employs TRBV28 and TRBJ2-7, with D maybe TRBD2 (6 bases). The CDR3 loop spans 12 amino acids. Trimming stripped 6 bases from V and 6 bases from J, with 12 bases between. CDR1 and CDR2 (germline): MDHEN, SYDVKM. CDR3: CASSPLAGEQYF. CDR3 coding DNA: TGTGCCAGCAGCCCACTAGCCGGCGAGCAGTACTTC. Full variable domain (remainder filled in from reference TRBV28 and TRBJ2-7): DVKVTQSSRYLVKRTGEKVFLECVQDMDHENMFWYRQDPGLGLRLIYFSYDVKMKEKGDIPEGYSVSREKKERFSLILESASTNQTSMYLCASSPLAGEQYFGPGTRLTVT.

The chain joins TRBV6-5 to TRBJ2-2; TRBD1 is a possible D gene (6 bases). V was pared by 2 bases and J by 6 bases, with 13 bases between. The CDR3 is 15 residues long. The germline gives CDR1 MNHEY, CDR2 SVGAGI. The CDR3 sequence: CASSYAGEGAGELFF. The CDR3 bases are TGTGCCAGCAGTTACGCAGGGGAAGGGGCCGGGGAGCTGTTTTTT.

The chain employs TRBV10-2 and TRBJ2-1, with 15 bases aligning to TRBD2. The CDR3 extends over 18 amino acids. Germline-derived CDR1 and CDR2 are WSHSY and SAAADI. Unmatched junction bases numbered 14, after V lost 6 bases and J lost 8 bases. This chain's CDR3 is CASSEPPGLAGGRYEQFF. The CDR3 DNA reads as TGCGCCAGCAGCGAACCCCCCGGACTAGCGGGGGGGAGGTATGAGCAGTTCTTC.

This chain links TRBV6-5 with TRBJ2-1; TRBD2 agrees at 15 bases. V lost 5 bases to trimming and J lost 12 bases; unmatched junction nucleotides: 5. Germline loops: CDR1 MNHEY, CDR2 SVGAGI. The CDR3 is 14 amino acids. CDR3 residues: CASSGLAGGEGQFF. The CDR3, as DNA: TGTGCCAGCAGTGGACTAGCGGGGGGGGAGGGGCAGTTCTTC.

This chain uses TRBV5-1 with TRBJ2-3; the D gene is possibly TRBD2 (7 bases). V gave up 0 bases and J gave up 5 bases, with 19 bases separating them. This CDR3 is built from 17 residues. CDR1 is SGHRS, CDR2 YFSETQ, per germline. The CDR3 loop reads CASSLEGVGGPGDTQYF. The CDR3 DNA sequence: TGCGCCAGCAGCTTGGAAGGCGTGGGGGGGCCGGGAGATACGCAGTATTTT. Complete variable domain (other parts from reference TRBV5-1 and TRBJ2-3): KAGVTQTPRYLIKTRGQQVTLSCSPISGHRSVSWYQQTPGQGLQFLFEYFSETQRNKGNFPGRFSGRQFSNSRSEMNVSTLELGDSALYLCASSLEGVGGPGDTQYFGPGTRLTVL.

This rearrangement joins TRBV5-1 to TRBJ2-2; 9 bases line up with TRBD1. Germline CDR1 SGHRS, CDR2 YFSETQ. The V and J ends lost 4 bases and 6 bases, in that order; junction bases with no gene match: 13. The CDR3 totals 17 residues. CDR3 amino acids: CASSPFLGQGIAGELFF. For the CDR3, the DNA is TGCGCCAGCAGCCCATTTCTAGGACAGGGGATCGCCGGGGAGCTGTTTTTT.

The chain links TRBV28 to TRBJ2-7; 10 nucleotides line up with TRBD1. The CDR3 has 15 residues. V trimming: 2 bases; J trimming: 2 bases; junction bases outside the gene matches: 3. Germline values: CDR1 MDHEN, CDR2 SYDVKM. This CDR3 is CASSLGQGGTYEQYF. CDR3 nucleotide sequence: TGTGCCAGCAGTTTAGGACAGGGGGGGACCTACGAGCAGTACTTC.

This clone appeared a single time. J is TRBJ2-2 and V is TRBV7-9, with TRBD2 identical over 9 bases. The CDR3 contains 18 residues. Unmatched junction bases numbered 11, after V lost 5 bases and J lost 1 base. Germline values: CDR1 SEHNR, CDR2 FQNEAQ (reference sequence). The CDR3 nucleotides read TGTGCCAGCAGCCGCGGCGTGGGAGCGGGGGGGAACACCGGGGAGCTGTTTTTT. Translation: CASSRGVGAGGNTGELFF. The variable domain in full, with the rest retrieved from reference TRBV7-9 and TRBJ2-2, is DTGVSQNPRHKITKRGQNVTFRCDPISEHNRLYWYRQTLGQGPEFLTYFQNEAQLEKSRLLSDRFSAERPKGSFSTLEIQRTEQGDSAMYLCASSRGVGAGGNTGELFFGEGSRLTVL.

The chain joins TRBV13 to TRBJ2-1; 8 bases agree with TRBD2. The CDR3 runs 14 residues. CDR1 and CDR2 from the germline V gene are PRHDT and FYEKMQ (reference sequence). Trimming at V came to 4 bases and at J to 10 bases, leaving 9 bases not matched to a gene. This chain's CDR3 is CASSSTRGGLEQFF. CDR3 DNA sequence: TGTGCCAGCAGCTCGACCCGGGGGGGCTTGGAGCAGTTCTTC.

The J gene is TRBJ2-1, the V gene TRBV5-1; the match to TRBD2 covers 11 bases. The CDR3 extends over 14 amino acids. The J segment lost 8 bases and the V segment lost 5 bases, leaving 6 bases of the junction unmatched. Germline CDR1 and CDR2: SGHRS and YFSETQ. CDR3 residues: CASSYSGGADEQFF. CDR3 nucleotides: TGCGCCAGCAGTTATAGCGGGGGGGCGGATGAGCAGTTCTTC.

The rearrangement uses TRBV4-2 and TRBJ2-1; TRBD2 matches 7 bases. V dropped 3 bases and J dropped 8; count of bases not matched to a gene: 16. This CDR3 is 17 amino acids long. Germline CDR1 reads LGHNA; CDR2 reads YNFKEQ. In DNA, the CDR3 is TGTGCCAGCAGCCAGGCGAGGGGCGGGAGTAGGCCCCATGAGCAGTTCTTC. As protein: CASSQARGGSRPHEQFF.

The chain is built from TRBV4-2 and TRBJ1-5; D gene unclear. The CDR3 runs to 16 residues. Germline V gives CDR1 LGHNA, CDR2 YNFKEQ. V gave up 5 bases and J gave up 0 bases, with 14 bases separating them. The CDR3 region has the DNA TGTGCCAGCAGCTTACATTCGGGAAATAGCAATCAGCCCCAGCATTTT. The encoded protein is CASSLHSGNSNQPQHF.

Here the CDR3 reads CASSPGLGSNQPQHF. CDR3 nucleotide sequence: TGTGCCAGCAGTCCCGGACTCGGCAGCAATCAGCCCCAGCATTTT. The chain joins TRBV5-4 to TRBJ1-5, with D uncertain. Germline V gene lookup returns CDR1 SGHNT and CDR2 YYREEE (reference sequence). V dropped 5 bases and J dropped 1 base, with 13 bases sitting between them. This CDR3 is built from 15 residues.

The J gene is TRBJ2-7, the V gene TRBV5-6; D is unresolved. This CDR3 contains 11 residues. Trimming left V 4 bases short and J 2 bases short, with 4 bases between. Per the germline V gene, CDR1 is SGHDT and CDR2 is YYEEEE. The chain's CDR3 is CASSLTYEQYF. CDR3 coding DNA: TGTGCCAGCAGCCTTACCTACGAGCAGTACTTC.

CDR3 amino acids: CASSLEGRGTSTDTQYF. The CDR3 DNA follows: TGCGCCAGCAGCTTGGAAGGTCGGGGGACTAGCACAGATACGCAGTATTTT. The chain has TRBV5-1 and TRBJ2-3; D possibly corresponds to TRBD2 (6 bases). The CDR3 contains 17 residues. Between the trimmed V and J ends, which lost 0 bases and 0 bases, there was a span of 14 bases. Germline CDR1 is SGHRS and CDR2 is YFSETQ.

This clone appeared a few times. This chain connects TRBV9 to TRBJ2-2; possible D gene TRBD1, 5 bases. Germline V gene lookup returns CDR1 SGDLS and CDR2 YYNGEE. Trimming left V 3 bases short and J 0 bases short, with 9 bases between. CDR3 length: 15 amino acids. CDR3 sequence: CASSAMTANTGELFF. DNA of the CDR3: TGTGCCAGCAGCGCGATGACAGCGAACACCGGGGAGCTGTTTTTT.

The CDR3 DNA sequence: TGTGCTAGTCGTCAGGGACAGGGGAATGAAAAACTGTTTTTT. Translation: CASRQGQGNEKLFF. The chain couples TRBV12-5 to TRBJ1-4; 10 bases align to TRBD1. Germline CDR1 reads LGHNT; CDR2 reads FRNRAP. This CDR3 region has 14 residues. Trimming at V came to 8 bases and at J to 5 bases, leaving 5 bases not matched to a gene.

V gene TRBV6-5 combines with J gene TRBJ2-5; no clear D gene. Trimming pared 2 bases from V and 7 bases from J, leaving 11 bases between. Germline-derived CDR1 and CDR2 are MNHEY and SVGAGI. The CDR3 extends over 13 amino acids. The CDR3 sequence is CASSYVRFGTQYF. For the CDR3, the DNA is TGTGCCAGCAGTTACGTACGGTTCGGGACCCAGTACTTC.